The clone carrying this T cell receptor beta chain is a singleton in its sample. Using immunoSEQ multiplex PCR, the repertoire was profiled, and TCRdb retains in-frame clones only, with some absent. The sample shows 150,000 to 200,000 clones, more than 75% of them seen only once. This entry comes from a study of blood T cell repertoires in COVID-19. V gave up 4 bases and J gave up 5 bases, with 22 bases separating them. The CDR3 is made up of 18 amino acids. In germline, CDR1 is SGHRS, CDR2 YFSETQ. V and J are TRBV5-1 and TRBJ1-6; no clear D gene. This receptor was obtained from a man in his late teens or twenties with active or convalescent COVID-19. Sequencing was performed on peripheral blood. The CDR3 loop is CASSLLSLPGENNSPLHF. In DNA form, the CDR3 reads TGCGCCAGCAGCCTATTATCCCTTCCAGGCGAGAATAATTCACCCCTCCACTTT.